A selection of T cell receptor beta chains follows, all from one sample in a study of T-cell reconstitution after alpha-beta-depleted transplantation in children. TCRdb reanalysed the PCR reads using MiXCR and keeps one entry per CDR3 protein. This table has some 300,000 distinct CDR3 sequences, roughly a tenth appearing once. Sequenced here: PBMCs, sampled before TCRalphabeta/CD19-depleted stem cell transplant. These receptor sequences come from a boy in the first two years of life with acute myeloid leukemia, due to receive a stem cell transplant. The CDR3 runs from the conserved cysteine through the conserved F or W. A D gene is named only where the DNA matches it firmly. The size entry is marked missing in some rows and otherwise reads once, few, many or a size class.

v_call,d_call,j_call,clone_size,cdr3_nt,cdr3_aa
TRBV28,-,TRBJ2-1,-,TGTGCCAGCAGCTGGGCTGTCTACAATGAGCAGTTCTTC,CASSWAVYNEQFF
TRBV21-1,-,TRBJ1-5,few,TGTGCCAGCAGCAACTACGGCGGGGGATCGATCAATCAGCCCCAGCATTTT,CASSNYGGGSINQPQHF
TRBV3-1,-,TRBJ2-3,many,TGTGCCAGCAGCCAAGAAACCGGCACAGATACGCAGTATTTT,CASSQETGTDTQYF
TRBV5-4,-,TRBJ2-6,many,TGTGCCAGCAGCTTTGGCAGGGGACCACTAAGCTCTGGGGCCAACGTCCTGACTTTC,CASSFGRGPLSSGANVLTF
TRBV20-1,TRBD1,TRBJ2-3,-,TGCAGTGCAAAAGGACAGGTCGGGATGGATACGCAGTATTTT,CSAKGQVGMDTQYF
TRBV28,TRBD1,TRBJ2-1,-,TGTGCCAGCAGCGACAGGGGGCCGAATGAGCAGTTCTTC,CASSDRGPNEQFF
TRBV7-3,-,TRBJ1-2,few,TGTGCCAGCAGCCCGGGTACGGGTGGCTACACCTTC,CASSPGTGGYTF
TRBV27,-,TRBJ1-2,-,TGTGCCAGCAGTCCCCTTGGGGCTAACTATGGCTACACCTTC,CASSPLGANYGYTF
TRBV2,TRBD1,TRBJ1-4,many,TGTGCCAGCAGACCGGGACAGCCTAATGAAAAACTGTTTTTT,CASRPGQPNEKLFF
TRBV7-9,-,TRBJ2-3,-,TGTGCCAGCAGCTTATACGCATTGGGGGGTGGCACAGATACGCAGTATTTT,CASSLYALGGGTDTQYF
TRBV7-9,-,TRBJ2-2,many,TGTGCGCAGACAGCGTTGGGGAACACCGGGGAGCTGTTTTTT,CAQTALGNTGELFF
TRBV7-2,-,TRBJ2-7,-,TGTGCCAGCAGCTTAGTAGGAACTAGGGGCGAGCAGTACTTC,CASSLVGTRGEQYF
TRBV24-1,-,TRBJ2-4,many,TGTGCCACCAGTGCCCATGAGAGGGGTAGGAGCATTCAGTACTTC,CATSAHERGRSIQYF
TRBV29-1,-,TRBJ1-2,many,TGCAGCGTTGTGGGCGGATACTATGGCTACACCTTC,CSVVGGYYGYTF
TRBV20-1,TRBD1,TRBJ1-1,many,TGCAGTGCTAGAGACCATTGGACAGGGGGCCAATTAGACACTGAAGCTTTCTTT,CSARDHWTGGQLDTEAFF
TRBV4-3,-,TRBJ2-5,many,TGCGCCAGCAGCCAAGATAGCGGAGAGACCCAGTACTTC,CASSQDSGETQYF